Listed below are T cell receptor beta chains from one sample, sequenced in a study of blood T cell repertoires in COVID-19. TCRdb's table, derived via immunoSEQ multiplex PCR, lists solely in-frame clones and lacks some. The repertoire holds roughly 84,000 clones, with roughly 80% as singletons. Sequencing was done on a sample of peripheral blood. The source is a woman aged 40-49 years with active or convalescent COVID-19. Each CDR3 is given with its conserved first and last residue.

J | V | CDR3
TRBJ2-3 | TRBV5-1 | CASCRTSGVGDTQYF
TRBJ2-3 | TRBV19 | CASNKAGDRTDTQYF
TRBJ2-5 | TRBV5-1 | CASSLGQGPQETQYF
TRBJ2-5 | TRBV18 | CASSPPNSGSMGETQYF
TRBJ2-7 | TRBV12-3/TRBV12-4 | CASSWGLYEQYF
TRBJ1-1 | TRBV6-5 | CASSYGTSTYTEAFF
TRBJ1-1 | TRBV11-3 | CASSETGVNTEAFF
TRBJ2-4 | TRBV10-3 | CAISEPGVELAKNIQYF
TRBJ2-5 | TRBV28 | CASSLATTSGNQETQYF
TRBJ2-6 | TRBV5-1 | CASSSSPSGANVLTF
TRBJ2-5 | TRBV29-1 | CSVDKGQGYF
TRBJ2-2 | TRBV5-6 | CASSSWGGSSTGELFF
TRBJ2-5 | TRBV2 | CASTRTGEETQYF
TRBJ1-5 | TRBV9 | CASSTWDRDVNQPQHF
TRBJ1-1 | TRBV18 | CASSPTGDTEAFF
TRBJ2-5 | TRBV5-1 | CASGVQGGSETQYF
TRBJ2-5 | TRBV6-1 | CASSELGVGGQETQYF
TRBJ1-1 | TRBV24-1 | CATSESGGRTEAFF
TRBJ2-2 | TRBV13 | CASSLGVLAGVSGELFF
TRBJ2-7 | TRBV3-1/TRBV3-2 | CASSRGEEGREQYF
TRBJ1-2 | TRBV3-1/TRBV3-2 | CASSQDEQGRGYTF
TRBJ1-1 | TRBV7-3 | CASSTDLQGKAFF
TRBJ2-5 | TRBV4-1 | CASSQDTSGLETQYF
TRBJ2-5 | TRBV28 | CASNLGRETQYF
TRBJ1-2 | TRBV6-2/TRBV6-3 | CASSYSSGGYTF
TRBJ2-1 | TRBV7-2 | CASSHPAGTSSYNEQFF
TRBJ1-5 | TRBV28 | CASSPRTGTQPQHF
TRBJ2-7 | TRBV7-9 | CASSLDYYEQYF
TRBJ2-5 | TRBV28 | CASTRGQGAGETQYF
TRBJ1-5 | TRBV10-3 | CAINPSGGNQPQHF
TRBJ2-3 | TRBV12-3/TRBV12-4 | CASSFSYTQYF
TRBJ2-5 | TRBV2 | CASSEHRGSSGETQYF
TRBJ1-4 | TRBV4-3 | CASSQVLGGGTNEKLFF
TRBJ1-5 | TRBV11-3 | CASSYRYNQPQHF
TRBJ1-5 | TRBV2 | CASSNSPTGAGQPQHF
TRBJ2-3 | TRBV5-8 | CASSDYRGGDTDTQYF
TRBJ2-7 | TRBV4-2 | CASSHLSGLSSYEQYF
TRBJ2-3 | TRBV7-7 | CASSLTGEATDTQYF
TRBJ2-1 | TRBV18 | CASSPPLGLAGGYNEQFF
TRBJ1-1 | TRBV10-3 | CAISESQGDTEAFF
TRBJ1-2 | TRBV3-1/TRBV3-2 | CASSPDRASYGYTF
TRBJ2-5 | TRBV14 | CASSYGLVWETQYF
TRBJ2-5 | TRBV5-1 | CASSLPRLAEETQYF
TRBJ2-1 | TRBV11-3 | CASSVRTGNNEQFF
TRBJ2-7 | TRBV29-1 | CSVALGLAAAYEQYF
TRBJ2-5 | TRBV28 | CASSSPGTGEETQYF
TRBJ1-3 | TRBV14 | CASRAFDSGNTIYF